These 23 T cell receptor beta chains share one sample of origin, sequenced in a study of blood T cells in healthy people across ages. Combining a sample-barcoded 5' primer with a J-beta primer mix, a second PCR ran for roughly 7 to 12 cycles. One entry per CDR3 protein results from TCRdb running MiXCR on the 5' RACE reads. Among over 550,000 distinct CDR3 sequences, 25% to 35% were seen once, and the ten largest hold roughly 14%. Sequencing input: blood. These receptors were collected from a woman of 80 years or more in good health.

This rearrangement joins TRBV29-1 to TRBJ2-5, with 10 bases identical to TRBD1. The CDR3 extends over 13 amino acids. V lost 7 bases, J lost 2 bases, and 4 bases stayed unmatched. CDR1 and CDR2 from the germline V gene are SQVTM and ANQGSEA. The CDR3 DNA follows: TGCAGCGGGGACAGGGGACGACAAGAGACCCAGTACTTC. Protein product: CSGDRGRQETQYF.

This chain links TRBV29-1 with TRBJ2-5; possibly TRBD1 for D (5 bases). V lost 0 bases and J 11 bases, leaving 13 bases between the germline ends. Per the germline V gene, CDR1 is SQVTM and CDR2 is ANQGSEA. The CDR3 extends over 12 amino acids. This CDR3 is CSVEDDSPPQYF. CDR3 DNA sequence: TGCAGCGTTGAAGACGACAGTCCCCCGCAGTACTTC.

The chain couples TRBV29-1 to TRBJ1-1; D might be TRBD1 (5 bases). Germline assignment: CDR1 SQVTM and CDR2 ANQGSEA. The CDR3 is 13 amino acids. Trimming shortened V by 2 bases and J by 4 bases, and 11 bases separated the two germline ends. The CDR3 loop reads CSVEQGAGTEAFF. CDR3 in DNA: TGCAGCGTTGAACAGGGTGCGGGCACTGAAGCTTTCTTT.

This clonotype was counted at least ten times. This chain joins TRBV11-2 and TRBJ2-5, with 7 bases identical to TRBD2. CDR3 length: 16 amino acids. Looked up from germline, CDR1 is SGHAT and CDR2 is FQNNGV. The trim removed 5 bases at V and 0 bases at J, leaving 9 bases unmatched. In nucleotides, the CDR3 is TGTGCCAGCAGCGGCGGTGCTAGCGGATACCAAGAGACCCAGTACTTC. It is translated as CASSGGASGYQETQYF.

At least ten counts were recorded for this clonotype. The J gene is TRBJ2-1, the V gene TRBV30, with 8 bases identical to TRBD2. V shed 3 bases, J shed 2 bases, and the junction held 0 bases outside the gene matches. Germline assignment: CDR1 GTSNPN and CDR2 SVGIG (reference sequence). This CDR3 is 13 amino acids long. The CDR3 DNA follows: TGTGCCTGGAGCGGGGGGGCCTACAATGAGCAGTTCTTC. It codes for CAWSGGAYNEQFF.

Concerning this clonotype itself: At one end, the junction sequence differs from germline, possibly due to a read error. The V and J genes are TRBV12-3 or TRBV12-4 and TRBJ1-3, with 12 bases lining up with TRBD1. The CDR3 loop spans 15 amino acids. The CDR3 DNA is TGTGCCAGCAGTTTGGGACAGGGGGCGGGAAACCCCATATATTTT. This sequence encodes CASSLGQGAGNPIYF.

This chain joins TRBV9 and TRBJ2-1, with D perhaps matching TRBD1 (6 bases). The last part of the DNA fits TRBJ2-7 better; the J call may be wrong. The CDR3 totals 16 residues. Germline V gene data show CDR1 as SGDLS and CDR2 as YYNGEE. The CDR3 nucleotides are TGTGCCAGCAGCGTGACAGGAGAAAGCTCCTACAATGAGCAGTACTTC. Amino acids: CASSVTGESSYNEQYF.

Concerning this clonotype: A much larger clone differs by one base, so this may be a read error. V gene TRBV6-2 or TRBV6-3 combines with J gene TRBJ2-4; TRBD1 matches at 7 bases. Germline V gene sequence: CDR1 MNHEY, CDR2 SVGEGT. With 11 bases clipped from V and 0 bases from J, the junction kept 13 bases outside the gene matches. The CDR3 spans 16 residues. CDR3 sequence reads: CACSYRDRIAKNIQYF. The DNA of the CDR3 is TGTGCCTGCTCCTATCGGGACAGAATAGCCAAAAACATTCAGTACTTC.

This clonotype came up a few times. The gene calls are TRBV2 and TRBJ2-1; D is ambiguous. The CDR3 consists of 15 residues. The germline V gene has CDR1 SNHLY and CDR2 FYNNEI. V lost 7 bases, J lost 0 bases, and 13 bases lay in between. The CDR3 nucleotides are TGTGCCAGCACTGCGGACCAGAGCTCCTACAATGAGCAGTTCTTC. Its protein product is CASTADQSSYNEQFF.

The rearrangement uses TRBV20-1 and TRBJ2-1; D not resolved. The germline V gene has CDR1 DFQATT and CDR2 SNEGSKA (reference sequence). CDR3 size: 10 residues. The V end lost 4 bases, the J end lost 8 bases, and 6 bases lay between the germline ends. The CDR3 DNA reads TGCAGTGCTACCGCGGATGAGCAGTTCTTC. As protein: CSATADEQFF.

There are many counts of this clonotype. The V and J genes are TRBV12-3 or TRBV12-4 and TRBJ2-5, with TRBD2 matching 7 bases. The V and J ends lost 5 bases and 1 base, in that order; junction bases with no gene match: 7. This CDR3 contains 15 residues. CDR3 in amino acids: CASSLGGEAQETQYF. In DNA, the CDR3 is TGTGCCAGCAGTCTGGGAGGGGAAGCCCAAGAGACCCAGTACTTC.

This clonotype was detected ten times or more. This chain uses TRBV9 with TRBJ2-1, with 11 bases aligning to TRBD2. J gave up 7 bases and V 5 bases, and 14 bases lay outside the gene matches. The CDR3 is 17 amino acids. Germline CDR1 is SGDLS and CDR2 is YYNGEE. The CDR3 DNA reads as TGTGCCAGCAGTCCCCGTTTAGTAGCGGGGGGGGGGAATGAGCAGTTCTTC. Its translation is CASSPRLVAGGGNEQFF.

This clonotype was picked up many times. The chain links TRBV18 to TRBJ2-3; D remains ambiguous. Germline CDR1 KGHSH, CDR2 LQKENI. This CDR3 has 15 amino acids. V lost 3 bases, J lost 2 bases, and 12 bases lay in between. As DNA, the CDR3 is TGTGCCAGCTCACCTACCGACGAATACACAGATACGCAGTATTTT. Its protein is CASSPTDEYTDTQYF.

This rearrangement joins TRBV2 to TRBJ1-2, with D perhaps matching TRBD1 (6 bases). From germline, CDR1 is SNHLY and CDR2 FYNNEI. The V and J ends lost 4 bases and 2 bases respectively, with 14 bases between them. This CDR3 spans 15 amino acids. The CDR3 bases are TGTGCCAGCAGTGTGTCCCGGACAGTCAACTATGGCTACACCTTC. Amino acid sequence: CASSVSRTVNYGYTF.

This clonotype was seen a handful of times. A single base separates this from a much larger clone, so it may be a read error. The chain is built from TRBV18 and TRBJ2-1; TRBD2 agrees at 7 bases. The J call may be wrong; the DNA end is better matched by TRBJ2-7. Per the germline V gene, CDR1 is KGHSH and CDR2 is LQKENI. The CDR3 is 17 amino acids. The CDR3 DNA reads TGTGCCAGCTCACCACCTTCTTACGGGGGGTCCTACAATGAGCAGTACTTC. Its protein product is CASSPPSYGGSYNEQYF.

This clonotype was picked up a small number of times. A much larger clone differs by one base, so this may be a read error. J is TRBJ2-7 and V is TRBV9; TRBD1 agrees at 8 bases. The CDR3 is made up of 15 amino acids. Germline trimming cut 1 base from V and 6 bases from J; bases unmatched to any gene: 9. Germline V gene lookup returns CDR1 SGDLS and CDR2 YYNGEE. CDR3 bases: TGTGCCAGCAGCGTAAGCGAAAACAGGGGGTCCGAGCAGTACTTC. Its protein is CASSVSENRGSEQYF.

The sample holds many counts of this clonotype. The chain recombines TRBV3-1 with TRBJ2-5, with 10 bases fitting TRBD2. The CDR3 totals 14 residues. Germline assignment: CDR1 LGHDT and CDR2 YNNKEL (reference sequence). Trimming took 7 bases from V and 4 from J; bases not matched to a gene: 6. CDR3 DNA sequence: TGTGCCAGCATCTTAGCGGGGGGAGGAGAGACCCAGTACTTC. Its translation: CASILAGGGETQYF.

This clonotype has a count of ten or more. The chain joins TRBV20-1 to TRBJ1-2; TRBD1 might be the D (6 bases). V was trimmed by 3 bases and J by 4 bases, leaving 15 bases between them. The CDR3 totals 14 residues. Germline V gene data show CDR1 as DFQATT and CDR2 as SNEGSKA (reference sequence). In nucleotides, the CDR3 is TGCAGTGCTAGTTCTCGGGGGCGTCCCTATGGCTACACCTTC. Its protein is CSASSRGRPYGYTF.

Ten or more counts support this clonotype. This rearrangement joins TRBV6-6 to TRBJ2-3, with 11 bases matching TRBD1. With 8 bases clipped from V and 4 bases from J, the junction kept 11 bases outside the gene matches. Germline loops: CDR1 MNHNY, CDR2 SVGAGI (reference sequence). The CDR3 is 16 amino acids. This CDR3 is CASVTFPGQGADTQYF. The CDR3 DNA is TGTGCCAGCGTTACCTTCCCGGGACAGGGGGCAGATACGCAGTATTTT.

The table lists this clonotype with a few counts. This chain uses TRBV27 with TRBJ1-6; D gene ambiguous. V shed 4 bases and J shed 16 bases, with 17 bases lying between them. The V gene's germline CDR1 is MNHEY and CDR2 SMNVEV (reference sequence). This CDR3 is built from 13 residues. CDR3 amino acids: CASSSTDAPGLHF. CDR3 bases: TGTGCCAGCAGTTCCACGGACGCCCCCGGGCTCCACTTT.

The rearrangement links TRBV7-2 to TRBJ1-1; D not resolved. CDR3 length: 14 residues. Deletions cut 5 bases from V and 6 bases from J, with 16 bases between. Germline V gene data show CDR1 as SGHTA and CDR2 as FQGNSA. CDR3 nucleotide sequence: TGTGCCAGCAGCCCCGATGCTACCCGGGCTGAAGCTTTCTTT. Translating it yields CASSPDATRAEAFF.

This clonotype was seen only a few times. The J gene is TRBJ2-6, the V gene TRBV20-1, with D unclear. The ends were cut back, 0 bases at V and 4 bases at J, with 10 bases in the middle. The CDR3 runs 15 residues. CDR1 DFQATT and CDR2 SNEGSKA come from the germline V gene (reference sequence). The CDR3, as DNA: TGCAGTGCTAGAGATCCCCTCACAGGGGCCAACGTCCTGACTTTC. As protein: CSARDPLTGANVLTF.

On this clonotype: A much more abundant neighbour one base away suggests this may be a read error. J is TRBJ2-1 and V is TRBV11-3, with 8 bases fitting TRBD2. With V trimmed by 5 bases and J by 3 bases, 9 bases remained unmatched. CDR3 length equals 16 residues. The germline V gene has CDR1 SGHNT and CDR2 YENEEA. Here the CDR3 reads CASSRSSGAGYNEQFF. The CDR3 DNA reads TGTGCCAGCAGCCGGAGTAGCGGGGCGGGCTACAATGAGCAGTTCTTC.